A selection of T cell receptor beta chains follows, all from one sample in a study of tumor and adjacent non-tumor tissue in lung cancer. TCRdb called the multiplex PCR reads again in MiXCR, with one record for every CDR3 protein. The sample holds around 66,000 distinct CDR3 sequences; around 73% are singletons and the top ten take approximately 28%. The sample consisted of lung tumor tissue. The receptors derive from a man in his sixties with non-small cell lung cancer. The CDR3 runs from the conserved cysteine through the conserved F or W. The order of the fields is clone size, V gene, D gene, J gene, CDR3 protein, CDR3 DNA. A D gene is named only where the DNA matches it firmly. Clone size is not always given. Where it is, it says once, few, many or a class for expanded clones.

NA	TRBV6-5	NA	TRBJ1-1	CASSCRPEAFF	TGTGCCAGCAGTTGCAGACCTGAAGCTTTCTTT
medium-sized	TRBV10-2	NA	TRBJ2-2	CASRATGTGELFF	TGCGCCAGCAGAGCTACGGGCACCGGGGAGCTGTTTTTT
NA	TRBV10-3	TRBD2	TRBJ2-6	CVISEHGTSGRDYGVNVLTF	TGTGTCATCAGTGAACATGGGACTAGCGGGAGGGACTATGGGGTCAATGTCCTGACTTTC
NA	TRBV5-4	TRBD1	TRBJ2-2	CAGGVDRGTGELFF	TGTGCCGGCGGCGTGGACAGGGGGACCGGGGAACTGTTTTTT
NA	TRBV6-1	TRBD1	TRBJ2-7	CASSGDSLVYEQYF	TGTGCCAGCAGTGGGGACAGTCTTGTTTACGAGCAATACTTC
NA	TRBV20-1	NA	TRBJ2-1	CSVRNVRTNSEQFF	TGCAGTGTTAGAAACGTCCGGACTAACTCTGAGCAGTTCTTC
many	TRBV10-3	TRBD1	TRBJ2-7	CAISPDRGSKDEQYF	TGTGCCATCAGCCCTGACAGGGGGTCTAAGGACGAGCAGTACTTC
NA	TRBV6-2/TRBV6-3	NA	TRBJ1-1	CASCSDLPEAFF	TGTGCCAGCTGTTCGGACTTGCCTGAGGCTTTCTTT
NA	TRBV6-1	NA	TRBJ2-5	CDSSRGFQETQHF	TGTGACAGCAGTCGGGGGTTCCAAGAGACCCAGCACTTC
NA	TRBV20-1	TRBD2	TRBJ2-3	CSAERRGRARPDTQYF	TGCAGTGCCGAACGAAGAGGGAGGGCCCGGCCAGATACGCAGTATTTT
NA	TRBV10-2	NA	TRBJ2-3	CASTDVSGHSHTDTQYF	TGCGCCAGCACGGACGTGAGCGGACACTCGCATACAGATACGCAGTATTTT
NA	TRBV7-9	NA	TRBJ1-5	CASSLKGRGAIGNQPQHF	TGTGCCAGCAGCTTAAAGGGCCGTGGAGCTATAGGCAATCAGCCCCAGCATTTT
NA	TRBV20-1	NA	TRBJ2-6	CNAVGDSGANVLTF	TGCAATGCGGTGGGTGACTCTGGGGCCAACGTCCTGACTTTC
NA	TRBV29-1	TRBD2	TRBJ2-7	CSVVGGREYEQYF	TGCAGCGTTGTCGGGGGGAGGGAGTACGAGCAGTATTTC
few	TRBV20-1	TRBD1	TRBJ1-4	CSTRGTGIGEKLFF	TGCAGTACCAGAGGGACAGGAATAGGGGAAAAACTGTTTTTT
NA	TRBV29-1	NA	TRBJ1-5	CSVHREVTDTQHF	TGCAGCGTTCATAGGGAGGTCACAGATACGCAGCATTTT
NA	TRBV6-1	TRBD1	TRBJ2-2	CGSRGGQGAKTGELFF	TGTGGCAGCAGGGGAGGCCAGGGGGCGAAGACCGGGGAGCTGTTTTTT
many	TRBV6-1	TRBD2	TRBJ2-7	CASFTSGTYEQYF	TGTGCCAGCTTCACTAGCGGAACCTACGAGCAGTACTTC
once	TRBV6-5	NA	TRBJ2-3	CASSSLQRGDTDTQYF	TGTGCCAGCAGTTCCCTACAGAGGGGTGATACAGATACGCAGTATTTT
few	TRBV6-1	TRBD1	TRBJ2-2	CASRKDRGVVHAGELFF	TGTGCCAGCAGGAAGGACAGGGGTGTGGTCCACGCCGGGGAGCTGTTTTTT
NA	TRBV29-1	TRBD1	TRBJ2-3	CSVEVNRGDTDTQYF	TGCAGCGTTGAAGTGAACAGGGGCGACACAGATACGCAGTATTTT
NA	TRBV7-2	NA	TRBJ2-5	CASSFRGETQYF	TGTGCCAGCAGCTTCAGGGGCGAGACCCAGTACTTC
NA	TRBV20-1	NA	TRBJ2-7	CIAQRRDGVYEQYF	TGCATTGCTCAACGCCGGGACGGAGTCTACGAGCAGTACTTC
many	TRBV20-1	TRBD2	TRBJ2-3	CSARTSGLSTDTQYF	TGCAGTGCTCGGACTAGCGGGCTCAGCACAGATACGCAGTATTTT
many	TRBV12-3/TRBV12-4	NA	TRBJ1-1	CASSLREEAFF	TGTGCCAGCAGTTTAAGGGAAGAAGCTTTCTTT
NA	TRBV29-1	NA	TRBJ2-7	CGVEMAGITYEQYF	TGCGGCGTTGAAATGGCAGGCATCACCTACGAGCAGTACTTC
NA	TRBV29-1	NA	TRBJ2-7	CSVEGVTKEQYF	TGCAGTGTTGAAGGCGTAACCAAGGAGCAGTACTTC
NA	TRBV6-2/TRBV6-3	NA	TRBJ2-1	CASSYSGGGCEQSF	TGTGCCAGCAGTTACTCCGGTGGGGGGTGTGAGCAGTCCTTC
NA	TRBV6-1	NA	TRBJ2-6	CASSAHPWTSVSNVLTF	TGTGCCAGCAGTGCTCATCCATGGACTTCTGTGTCCAACGTCCTGACTTTC
NA	TRBV6-1	NA	TRBJ2-5	CAVSWRPAQETQYF	TGTGCAGTTAGCTGGAGACCGGCACAAGAGACCCAGTACTTC
NA	TRBV11-3	TRBD1	TRBJ1-5	CASSLVRRGINQSQHF	TGTGCCAGCAGCTTAGTTCGCAGGGGGATCAATCAATCCCAGCATTTT
medium-sized	TRBV6-5	NA	TRBJ2-2	CASSYSEGFRNTGELFF	TGTGCCAGCAGTTATTCCGAAGGATTCAGAAACACCGGGGAGCTGTTTTTT
once	TRBV20-1	NA	TRBJ2-5	CSASVGDEAETQYF	TGCAGTGCTAGCGTCGGTGACGAAGCTGAGACCCAGTACTTC
once	TRBV13	NA	TRBJ1-4	CASSSSLGQALSF	TGTGCCAGCAGCTCGTCCCTGGGACAAGCTCTGTCTTTT
NA	TRBV12-3/TRBV12-4	NA	TRBJ2-1	CASSFLQWDQNEQFF	TGTGCCAGCAGTTTCCTTCAGTGGGACCAGAATGAGCAGTTCTTC
NA	TRBV30	TRBD2	TRBJ2-1	CAWEGLREGLHNEQFF	TGTGCCTGGGAGGGTCTACGGGAGGGCCTTCACAATGAGCAGTTCTTC
NA	TRBV29-1	TRBD1	TRBJ2-7	CSATRGGQGYHEQYF	TGCAGCGCAACTAGGGGGGGACAGGGTTACCACGAGCAATACTTC
NA	TRBV20-1	TRBD1	TRBJ1-2	CSARDGTGSGYTF	TGCAGTGCTAGAGATGGGACAGGGTCTGGTTACACCTTC
NA	TRBV10-3	TRBD2	TRBJ2-6	CAISESTSGSVVGANVLSF	TGTGCCATCAGTGAGTCGACTAGCGGGAGTGTGGTTGGGGCCAACGTCCTGTCTTTC
NA	TRBV10-3	NA	TRBJ2-1	CAISESSRSNEQFF	TGTGCCATCAGCGAGTCGAGTAGGAGTAATGAGCAGTTCTTC
NA	TRBV10-2	NA	TRBJ1-1	CTNRYRAETEAFF	TGCACCAACAGGTACAGGGCTGAGACTGAAGCTTTCTTT